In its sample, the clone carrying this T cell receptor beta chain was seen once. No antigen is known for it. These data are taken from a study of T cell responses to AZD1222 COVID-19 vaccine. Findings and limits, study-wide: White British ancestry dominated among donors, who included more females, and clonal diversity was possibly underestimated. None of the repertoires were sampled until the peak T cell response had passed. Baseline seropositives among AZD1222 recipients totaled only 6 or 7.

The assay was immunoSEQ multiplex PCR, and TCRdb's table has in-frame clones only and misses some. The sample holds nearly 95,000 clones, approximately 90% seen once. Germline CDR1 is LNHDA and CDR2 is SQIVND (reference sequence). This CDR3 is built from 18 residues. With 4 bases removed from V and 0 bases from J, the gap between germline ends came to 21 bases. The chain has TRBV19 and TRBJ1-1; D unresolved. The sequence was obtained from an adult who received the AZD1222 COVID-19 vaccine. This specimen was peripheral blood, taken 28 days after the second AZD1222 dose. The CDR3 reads CASSTFGPRYGLNTEAFF. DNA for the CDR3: TGTGCCAGTAGTACCTTCGGACCGCGGTACGGCCTGAACACTGAAGCTTTCTTT.